This T cell receptor (beta chain) comes out of a study of T cell clonality in common variable immunodeficiency. Assay: immunoSEQ multiplex PCR; the TCRdb copy retains only in-frame clones and omits some. The sample shows some 19,000 clones, none of them appearing just once. This clone was observed a handful of times. Its target is unknown. The CDR3 extends 3 residues past the end of the read, so its final part is completed from the germline J gene. The study's findings and limits: Reportedly, TCR beta sequences from common variable immunodeficiency showed fewer deletions and N-nucleotide insertions.

The CDR3 is 12 residues long. V lost 6 bases and J lost 4, with 13 bases in between. Germline V gene sequence: CDR1 SQVTM, CDR2 ANQGSEA. This TCR came from a human donor with common variable immunodeficiency. Sequencing was performed on peripheral blood mononuclear cells. The rearrangement links TRBV29-1 to TRBJ2-7; tentatively, D is TRBD1 (6 bases). The DNA read from the CDR3 is TGCAGCGTCGCACAGGGCCCATACGAG. Translation gives CSVAQGPYE. The whole CDR3 protein reads CSVAQGPYEQYF.